Listed below are T cell receptor beta chains from one sample, sequenced in a study of cytomegalovirus exposure and HLA in healthy donors. The repertoire was sequenced with immunoSEQ multiplex PCR; TCRdb's copy has only in-frame clones and lacks some. The sample gives around 130,000 clones, over 60% of which show up once; over 0.8% is in the top ten. Sequencing was carried out using PBMCs. Receptors were obtained from a woman in her fifties or sixties in good health and CMV-seronegative. Each CDR3 is given with its conserved first and last residue. The D gene is left open where the match is weak. Clone size, where shown, is once, few, many, or a class for clones that have expanded.

NA	NA	TRBV10-3	TRBJ1-1	CAAYSWNTEAFF	TGTGCCGCCTATTCGTGGAACACTGAAGCTTTCTTT
TRBD1	NA	TRBV5-1	TRBJ2-1	CASSRGDRASSYNEQFF	TGCGCCAGCAGCCGGGGCGACAGGGCGAGCTCCTACAATGAGCAGTTCTTC
TRBD1	NA	TRBV28	TRBJ1-4	CASSLKGTGNEKLFF	TGTGCCAGCAGTTTAAAAGGGACAGGGAATGAAAAACTGTTTTTT
NA	few	TRBV6-5	TRBJ1-2	CASSYSILQGTGGYTF	TGTGCCAGCAGTTACTCGATCCTTCAGGGTACAGGTGGCTACACCTTC
TRBD1	NA	TRBV6-6	TRBJ1-2	CASRRQGGGYTF	TGTGCCAGCAGGCGACAGGGGGGTGGCTACACCTTC
NA	NA	TRBV7-6	TRBJ1-3	CASSSERGLNSGNTIYF	TGTGCCAGCAGCTCGGAAAGGGGACTGAACTCTGGAAACACCATATATTTT
NA	few	TRBV27	TRBJ2-5	CASSLSQGPQETQYF	TGTGCCAGCAGTTTATCACAGGGTCCCCAAGAGACCCAGTACTTC
TRBD2	NA	TRBV6-1	TRBJ2-1	CASTVGTSEGNEQFF	TGTGCCAGCACGGTCGGGACTAGTGAGGGCAATGAGCAGTTCTTC
NA	NA	TRBV11-2	TRBJ1-5	CASSLRGEGDQPQHF	TGTGCCAGCAGCTTAAGGGGGGAGGGCGACCAGCCCCAGCATTTT
NA	few	TRBV30	TRBJ2-3	CAWSVRVGPGDGDTQYF	TGTGCCTGGAGTGTACGGGTTGGGCCAGGGGACGGGGATACGCAGTATTTT
NA	few	TRBV20-1	TRBJ2-7	CSAQSYEQYF	TGCAGTGCCCAGTCTTACGAGCAGTACTTC
TRBD1	few	TRBV6-5	TRBJ1-4	CAVRDRNEKLFF	TGTGCCGTACGGGACAGAAATGAAAAACTGTTTTTT
TRBD1	few	TRBV6-1	TRBJ2-7	CASSEPGQGAEQYF	TGTGCCAGCAGTGAACCGGGACAGGGAGCAGAGCAGTACTTC
NA	NA	TRBV29-1	TRBJ1-1	CSDDLGGTEAFF	TGCAGCGACGACTTGGGGGGTACTGAAGCTTTCTTT
TRBD1	NA	TRBV6-1	TRBJ1-2	CASSSDRGREGYTF	TGTGCCAGCAGTTCGGACAGGGGGCGCGAGGGCTACACCTTC
NA	NA	TRBV2	TRBJ1-6	CASRRTGSHNSPLHF	TGTGCCAGCAGGAGGACCGGGAGCCATAATTCACCCCTCCACTTT
NA	few	TRBV5-8	TRBJ2-3	CASSLEVRGRGWTDTQYF	TGTGCCAGCAGCTTGGAGGTACGGGGGAGAGGCTGGACAGATACGCAGTATTTT
TRBD2	few	TRBV20-1	TRBJ2-1	CSPGGLGEQFF	TGCAGCCCGGGGGGGTTGGGTGAGCAGTTCTTC
TRBD2	once	TRBV19	TRBJ2-2	CASSSGSLGGELFF	TGTGCCAGTAGTAGCGGGAGCCTCGGCGGGGAGCTGTTTTTT
NA	NA	TRBV28	TRBJ1-3	CASSLLGHLSGNTIYF	TGTGCCAGCAGTTTACTGGGACACCTCTCTGGAAACACCATATATTTT
NA	few	TRBV18	TRBJ2-5	CASQDIGETQYF	TGTGCCAGCCAGGACATAGGGGAGACCCAGTACTTC
NA	NA	TRBV6-6	TRBJ2-7	CASRTENYEQYF	TGTGCCAGCAGGACAGAGAACTACGAGCAGTACTTC
TRBD2	NA	TRBV11-2	TRBJ2-4	CASLREGPLAKNIQYF	TGTGCCAGCCTTCGGGAGGGGCCTCTAGCCAAAAACATTCAGTACTTC
TRBD2	NA	TRBV5-1	TRBJ2-1	CASSLYSGAGNEQFF	TGCGCCAGCAGCTTGTATAGCGGGGCGGGGAATGAGCAGTTCTTC
NA	NA	TRBV7-9	TRBJ2-7	CASSLHRDSYEQYF	TGTGCCAGCAGCTTACACCGGGACTCCTACGAGCAGTACTTC
NA	few	TRBV27	TRBJ2-1	CASSLSRSSPNEQFF	TGTGCCAGCAGTTTATCGAGGAGCAGTCCCAATGAGCAGTTCTTC
NA	NA	TRBV10-2	TRBJ2-3	CASSEARGTSTDTQYF	TGCGCCAGCAGTGAGGCGCGCGGGACTAGCACAGATACGCAGTATTTT
TRBD1	NA	TRBV18	TRBJ1-1	CASSPPSTGTAEAFF	TGTGCCAGCTCACCCCCTTCGACAGGGACGGCTGAAGCTTTCTTT
NA	NA	TRBV19	TRBJ2-1	CASSLPGRDEQFF	TGTGCCAGTAGCCTCCCCGGTCGTGATGAGCAGTTCTTC
NA	NA	TRBV28	TRBJ1-1	CASSFWQGNTEAFF	TGTGCCAGCAGTTTTTGGCAGGGGAACACTGAAGCTTTCTTT
TRBD1	NA	TRBV10-2	TRBJ2-7	CASSDVPGTVIQVSYEQYF	TGCGCCAGCAGTGATGTTCCCGGGACAGTTATACAGGTTTCCTACGAGCAGTACTTC
TRBD2	NA	TRBV15	TRBJ2-1	CATSRGSGTYNEQFF	TGTGCCACCAGCAGAGGTAGCGGGACGTACAATGAGCAGTTCTTC
TRBD1	NA	TRBV28	TRBJ1-5	CASTTTGAQPQHF	TGTGCCAGCACCACGACAGGGGCTCAGCCCCAGCATTTT
TRBD1	once	TRBV7-3	TRBJ2-1	CASSASAGTGTNEQFF	TGTGCCAGCAGCGCTAGCGCCGGGACAGGGACCAATGAGCAGTTCTTC